The rows below give T cell receptor beta chains drawn from one sample of a study of cytomegalovirus exposure and HLA in healthy donors. Sequenced by immunoSEQ multiplex PCR; TCRdb stores in-frame clones only, minus some. The sample has approximately 270,000 clones, 80% to 90% seen once. The specimen was PBMCs. The origin of the receptors is a woman aged 18-35 years in good health and CMV-seronegative. Each CDR3 is given with its conserved first and last residue. The order of the fields is V gene, D gene, clone size, J gene, CDR3 DNA, CDR3 protein. A D gene is named only where the DNA matches it firmly. Clone size appears in some rows only: once, few, many, or a class for an expanded clone.

TRBV5-4	TRBD1	-	TRBJ1-2	TGTGCCAGCTCAGAGACAGGGGGCGCTCGCTATGGCTACACCTTC	CASSETGGARYGYTF
TRBV27	-	-	TRBJ1-6	TGTGCCAGCGGATCCGAGGAATTTTCACCCCTCCACTTT	CASGSEEFSPLHF
TRBV19	TRBD1	-	TRBJ1-1	TGTGCCAGTAGACCCCCCGGACAGGGAACAATAATGAACACTGAAGCTTTCTTT	CASRPPGQGTIMNTEAFF
TRBV2	TRBD1	few	TRBJ1-2	TGTGCCAGCAGTGACAGGGGGACTCCTTGGTATGGCTACACCTTC	CASSDRGTPWYGYTF
TRBV27	TRBD1	-	TRBJ2-7	TGTGCCAGCAGCACGGACAGGGGCTACGAGCAGTACTTC	CASSTDRGYEQYF
TRBV6-1	-	-	TRBJ1-2	TGTGCCAGCAGTGAAACACAGGGAAACTATGGCTACACCTTC	CASSETQGNYGYTF
TRBV28	TRBD1	once	TRBJ1-5	TGTGCCAGCAGTTCCGGGACAGGATCAAAGGAGCCCCAGCATTTT	CASSSGTGSKEPQHF
TRBV6-1	-	-	TRBJ2-3	TGTGCCAGCAGCCGTGGGACATTTATCACAGATACGCAGTATTTT	CASSRGTFITDTQYF
TRBV27	TRBD2	-	TRBJ2-1	TGTGCCAGCAGTCGTCCCGGACTAGCGGGGTACAATGAGCAGTTCTTC	CASSRPGLAGYNEQFF
TRBV6-5	TRBD1	-	TRBJ1-1	TGTGCCAGCAGTTACAAGGCCAGGACAGGGGTAACTGAAGCTTTCTTT	CASSYKARTGVTEAFF
TRBV27	-	-	TRBJ2-1	TGTGCCAGCAGTTTGCAGTGGTCGGGTGAGCAGTTCTTC	CASSLQWSGEQFF
TRBV7-9	-	-	TRBJ2-2	TGTGCCAGCAGCCAACAGGGAACCGGGGAGCTGTTTTTT	CASSQQGTGELFF
TRBV27	TRBD1	-	TRBJ1-2	TGTGCCAGCAGTTTGACAGGGGAGGCTGGCTACACCTTC	CASSLTGEAGYTF
TRBV7-6	TRBD1	-	TRBJ2-5	TGTGCCAGCAGCTTAGCGTCCGGGACAGGGCTAGAGACCCAGTACTTC	CASSLASGTGLETQYF
TRBV4-3	TRBD1	-	TRBJ1-1	TGCGCCAGCAGCCTAGACAGGGGCACTGAAGCTTTCTTT	CASSLDRGTEAFF
TRBV5-1	TRBD1	-	TRBJ2-7	TGCGCCAGCAGCTTGGTCAGGGGGAGCTCCTACGAGCAGTACTTC	CASSLVRGSSYEQYF
TRBV29-1	-	-	TRBJ1-2	TGCAGCGTTGATTGGGACTACAGCCTGGGGGTGTACTATGGCTACACCTTC	CSVDWDYSLGVYYGYTF
TRBV6-5	-	few	TRBJ2-7	TGTGCCAGCAGTACCACAGGGTCCTACGAGCAGTACTTC	CASSTTGSYEQYF
TRBV19	-	once	TRBJ2-2	TGTGCCAGTAGTTTCCGGTCCGGGGAGCTGTTTTTT	CASSFRSGELFF
TRBV13	-	-	TRBJ2-7	TGTGCCAGCAGCTTGGGCAGATCGAAATACGAGCAGTACTTC	CASSLGRSKYEQYF
TRBV7-9	-	few	TRBJ2-1	TGTGCCAGCAGCTTAGGACTTTGGAATGAGCAGTTCTTC	CASSLGLWNEQFF
TRBV4-3	-	-	TRBJ2-1	TGCGCCAGCAGCCACCGCCTGGGAACAGGCACCTCCTACAATGAGCAGTTCTTC	CASSHRLGTGTSYNEQFF
TRBV9	-	-	TRBJ1-1	TGTGCCAGCAGCGTAGACCCAGGGCAAACTGAAGCTTTCTTT	CASSVDPGQTEAFF
TRBV20-1	-	once	TRBJ1-1	TGCAGTGCCACGGGAAGTGGTCGGGCTTTCTTT	CSATGSGRAFF
TRBV7-9	TRBD1	-	TRBJ2-7	TGTGCCAGCAGCGGGGACAGGGCCTACGAGCAGTACTTC	CASSGDRAYEQYF
TRBV6-1	TRBD1	-	TRBJ2-3	TGTGCCAGCAGTGAAGCTAGGACAGGGGGAGTGGATACGCAGTATTTT	CASSEARTGGVDTQYF
TRBV9	-	-	TRBJ1-5	TGTGCCAGCAGCGTAACTTCTAGCAATCAGCCCCAGCATTTT	CASSVTSSNQPQHF
TRBV13	-	-	TRBJ1-1	TGTGCCAGCAGCCTGAGGACTGAAGCTTTCTTT	CASSLRTEAFF
TRBV4-1	TRBD1	-	TRBJ1-1	TGCGCCAGCAGCCAAGGAGGTGGACAGGGACGGACTGAAGCTTTCTTT	CASSQGGGQGRTEAFF
TRBV6-1	-	-	TRBJ1-5	TGTGCCAGCTCCCGGGGGGGTAATCAGCCCCAGCATTTT	CASSRGGNQPQHF
TRBV9	TRBD1	-	TRBJ1-1	TGTGCCAGCAGCGGGGGGACAGTGAACACTGAAGCTTTCTTT	CASSGGTVNTEAFF
TRBV6-1	TRBD1	few	TRBJ1-2	TGTGCCAGCAGGGGGGCAGGGGGCGAAGTCTATGGCTACACCTTC	CASRGAGGEVYGYTF
TRBV5-6	TRBD1	once	TRBJ2-5	TGTGCCAGCAGCTCGGACCGGGACAGGACGCAAGAGACCCAGTACTTC	CASSSDRDRTQETQYF